This TCR delta chain was profiled in a study of gamma-delta T cells after stem cell transplantation. TCRdb reran clone calling via CATT on the RT-PCR reads. The repertoire has 650 to 800 delta-chain clones, roughly three fifths of them found once; the top ten carry over 35%. With 8 bases removed from V and 4 bases from J, the gap between germline ends came to 17 bases. CDR1 and CDR2 (germline): TSWWSYY, QGS. The CDR3 runs 14 residues. Sequencing used gamma-delta T cells. The chain recombines TRDV1 with TRDJ1, with D unclear. The TCR originated in a human donor. It is not recorded whose cells these are; they may come from a transplant donor. This CDR3 is CALYTGPRHDKLIF. The CDR3 DNA is TGTGCTCTTTACACCGGCCCCCGTCACGATAAACTCATCTTT.